These 4 T cell receptor beta chains were sequenced from one sample in a study of T cells in Graves' hyperthyroidism and ophthalmopathy. The CDR3 regions of TCR beta were amplified from RNA transcripts. The HTBI primer set drove a first-round RT-PCR of the TCR CDR3. TCRdb itself ran the multiplex PCR reads through MiXCR, one entry per CDR3 protein. The data hold 530,000 or so distinct CDR3 sequences, with about 24% observed a single time. The sample taken for sequencing was blood. The source is a woman aged 30 to 39 with Graves' ophthalmopathy.

This clonotype was counted many times. J is TRBJ2-5 and V is TRBV20-1; a weak D match, TRBD1 (6 bases). V gave up 4 bases and J gave up 3 bases, with 9 bases separating them. Looked up from germline, CDR1 is DFQATT and CDR2 is SNEGSKA (reference sequence). The CDR3 spans 12 residues. For the CDR3, the DNA is TGCAGTGCTACCTGGACAGAAGAGACCCAGTACTTC. It is translated as CSATWTEETQYF.

The chain uses TRBV4-1 and TRBJ2-7, with TRBD1 identical over 11 bases. CDR3 size: 15 residues. V lost 3 bases, J lost 4 bases, and 5 bases stayed unmatched. CDR1 MGHRA and CDR2 YSYEKL come from the germline V gene. DNA of the CDR3: TGCGCCAGCAGCCACACCGGGACAGGGGGATACGAGCAGTACTTC. Its translation: CASSHTGTGGYEQYF.

This clonotype was detected a few times. The junction departs from the called germline gene at one end, perhaps through a read error. The gene calls are TRBV27 and TRBJ2-7, with 7 nucleotides matching TRBD2. CDR3 length: 10 residues. Germline CDR1 is MNHEY and CDR2 is SMNVEV (reference sequence). The DNA of the CDR3 is TGTGCCCGGGCGGCGGGGGACCCGCGGTTC. Translation: CARAAGDPRF.

This clonotype was recorded many times. The rearrangement links TRBV28 to TRBJ2-7; tentative D call: TRBD1 (5 bases). Per the germline V gene, CDR1 is MDHEN and CDR2 is SYDVKM. With 2 bases removed from V and 1 base from J, the gap between germline ends came to 9 bases. This CDR3 region has 14 residues. The CDR3 DNA is TGTGCCAGCAGTTTACAGGGTTATTCCTACGAGCAGTACTTC. Protein product: CASSLQGYSYEQYF. The whole variable domain, remainder taken from reference TRBV28 and TRBJ2-7, is DVKVTQSSRYLVKRTGEKVFLECVQDMDHENMFWYRQDPGLGLRLIYFSYDVKMKEKGDIPEGYSVSREKKERFSLILESASTNQTSMYLCASSLQGYSYEQYFGPGTRLTVT.